This T cell receptor (beta chain) came from a study of OX40 agonist ivuxolimab in advanced cancers. Study in general: Age averaged around 60 years (range roughly 23 to 90), and more than 80% were male.

On this clone itself: Its antigen is as yet unknown.

The timepoints at which blood was sampled were baseline, cycle 4 day 1, and cycle 7 day 1. The study's findings and limits: Compared with CD4+, CD8+ T cells on average had more expanded clones.

The CDR3 consists of 12 residues. Germline V gene lookup returns CDR1 MNHEY and CDR2 SVGAGI. V gave up 5 bases and J gave up 6 bases, with 11 bases separating them. The method was immunoSEQ multiplex PCR; TCRdb's version includes in-frame clones alone and lacks a portion of them. The top ten clones hold more than 0.55% of a sample with roughly 56,000 clones, roughly nine tenths of them seen once. This receptor was taken from an adult with an advanced solid tumor such as melanoma, head and neck, liver or kidney cancer. The J gene is TRBJ2-7, the V gene TRBV6-5; possible D gene TRBD2, 6 bases. The source material was CD4+ or CD8+ T cells sorted from blood, sampled in a trial of the OX40 agonist ivuxolimab. CDR3: CASSRLGGEQYF. DNA of the CDR3: TGTGCCAGCAGTCGACTAGGTGGCGAGCAGTACTTC.